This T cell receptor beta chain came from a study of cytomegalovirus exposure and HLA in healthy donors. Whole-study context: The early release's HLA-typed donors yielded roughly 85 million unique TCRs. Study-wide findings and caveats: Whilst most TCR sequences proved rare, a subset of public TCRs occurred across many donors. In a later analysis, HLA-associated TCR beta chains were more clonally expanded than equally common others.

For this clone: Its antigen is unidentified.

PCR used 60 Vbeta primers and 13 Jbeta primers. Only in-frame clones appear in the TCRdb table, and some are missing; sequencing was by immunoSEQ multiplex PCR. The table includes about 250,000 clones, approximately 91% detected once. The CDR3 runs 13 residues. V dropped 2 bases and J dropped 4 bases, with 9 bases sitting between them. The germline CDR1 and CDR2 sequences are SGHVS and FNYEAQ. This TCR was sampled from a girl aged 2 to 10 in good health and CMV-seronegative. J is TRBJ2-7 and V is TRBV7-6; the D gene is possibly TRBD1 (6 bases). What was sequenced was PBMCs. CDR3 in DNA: TGTGCCAGCAGCTTATGGGGGCGATACGAGCAGTACTTC. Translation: CASSLWGRYEQYF.